This TCR beta chain was observed in a study of spatial heterogeneity in lung cancer. Trimming left V 0 bases short and J 2 bases short, with 11 bases between. Looked up from germline, CDR1 is LGHNA and CDR2 is YNFKEQ. The CDR3 loop spans 16 amino acids. TCRdb processed the 5' RACE reads anew with MiXCR; each CDR3 protein has one entry. The table lists around 100,000 distinct CDR3 sequences, 11% of them singletons. The time point was: blood at routine non-recurrence follow-up after resection. The sample in question was PBMCs, obtained at follow-up. The chain is built from TRBV4-2 and TRBJ2-1; D is undetermined. The TCR was taken from a female donor with early-stage non-small cell lung cancer. DNA for the CDR3: TGTGCCAGCAGCCAAGAAAAGCGTCGCCCCTACAATGAGCAGTTCTTC. It yields the protein CASSQEKRRPYNEQFF.